Each of the 29 T cell receptor beta chains below was sequenced from the same sample in a study of blood T cell repertoires in COVID-19. Clones were read by immunoSEQ multiplex PCR, and TCRdb kept only the in-frame ones, dropping some. Seen here are under 130,000 clones, about 85% observed once, and the top ten hold 4% to 5%. Sequencing was done on a sample of peripheral blood. The receptors shown here come from a man aged 45 to 65 with acute or convalescent COVID-19.

This clone turned up a few times. This rearrangement joins TRBV5-8 to TRBJ1-5; D gene unclear. Looked up from germline, CDR1 is SGHTS and CDR2 is YDEGEE. The V gene lost 0 bases and the J gene lost 1 base, with 5 bases spanning the gap. This CDR3 comprises 14 residues. Here the CDR3 reads CASSLAVSNQPQHF. CDR3 nucleotide sequence: TGTGCCAGCAGCTTGGCGGTAAGCAATCAGCCCCAGCATTTT. The variable domain in full, with the rest retrieved from reference TRBV5-8 and TRBJ1-5, is EAGVTQSPTHLIKTRGQQATLRCSPISGHTSVYWYQQALGLGLQFLLWYDEGEERNRGNFPPRFSGRQFPNYSSELNVNALELEDSALYLCASSLAVSNQPQHFGDGTRLSIL.

The chain's CDR3 is CASRRTGEGYTF. The CDR3 nucleotides are TGTGCCAGCAGAAGGACAGGCGAGGGCTACACCTTC. The chain links TRBV2 to TRBJ1-2, with 7 bases identical to TRBD1. CDR1 SNHLY and CDR2 FYNNEI come from the germline V gene. With 6 bases clipped from V and 8 bases from J, the junction kept 6 bases outside the gene matches. This CDR3 contains 12 residues.

This chain uses TRBV28 with TRBJ2-1; TRBD2 matches at 11 bases. Germline CDR1 MDHEN, CDR2 SYDVKM. The ends lost 3 bases at V and 8 bases at J; junction bases unmatched: 24. This CDR3 comprises 21 residues. The CDR3 nucleotides read TGTGCCAGCAGTTTCCCTGACAAGGGGACCACTAGCGGGGGTAGCTTGGATGAGCAGTTCTTC. Translating gives CASSFPDKGTTSGGSLDEQFF.

This clone has only a few counts. The chain has TRBV2 and TRBJ1-1, with 7 positions matching TRBD1. The J segment lost 5 bases and the V segment lost 4 bases, leaving 1 base of the junction unmatched. The germline V gene has CDR1 SNHLY and CDR2 FYNNEI. This CDR3 is 12 amino acids long. The CDR3 loop is CASSGQGTEAFF. CDR3 sequence (DNA): TGTGCCAGCAGTGGACAGGGTACTGAAGCTTTCTTT.

V gene TRBV18 combines with J gene TRBJ2-7, with 9 bases that match TRBD1. Losses at the gene ends were 3 bases for V and 4 bases for J; bases not matched to a gene: 7. CDR1 is KGHSH, CDR2 LQKENI, per germline. The length of the CDR3 is 15 residues. The CDR3 loop is CASSPGTGTQYEQYF. The CDR3 coding sequence is TGTGCCAGCTCACCCGGGACAGGGACCCAATACGAGCAGTACTTC.

The chain has TRBV18 and TRBJ1-6; 7 bases are a match to TRBD1. In germline, CDR1 is KGHSH, CDR2 LQKENI. The CDR3 is 20 residues long. The V gene end was trimmed by 2 bases and the J gene end by 0 bases; junction bases not matched to a gene: 13. CDR3 residues: CASSPNNRGLSSSYNSPLHF. The CDR3 coding sequence is TGTGCCAGCTCACCAAATAACAGGGGATTATCGAGCTCCTATAATTCACCCCTCCACTTT.

The chain couples TRBV28 to TRBJ1-6, with 9 bases identical to TRBD1. The CDR3 extends over 16 amino acids. Germline values: CDR1 MDHEN, CDR2 SYDVKM. V shed 6 bases and J 2 bases; nucleotides not matched to a gene: 5. CDR3 region: CASRVQGAAYNSPLHF. DNA for the CDR3: TGTGCCAGCAGGGTACAGGGGGCGGCCTATAATTCACCCCTCCACTTT. The whole variable domain, remainder taken from reference TRBV28 and TRBJ1-6, is DVKVTQSSRYLVKRTGEKVFLECVQDMDHENMFWYRQDPGLGLRLIYFSYDVKMKEKGDIPEGYSVSREKKERFSLILESASTNQTSMYLCASRVQGAAYNSPLHFGNGTRLTVT.

The rearrangement joins TRBV5-4 to TRBJ1-1; 9 bases are a match to TRBD1. The trim removed 7 bases at V and 7 bases at J, leaving 8 bases unmatched. CDR3 size: 13 residues. In germline, CDR1 is SGHNT, CDR2 YYREEE (reference sequence). In DNA, the CDR3 is TGTGCCAGCGGCCACAGGGGGCAAAATGAAGCTTTCTTT. Its translation: CASGHRGQNEAFF.

The V and J genes are TRBV10-3 and TRBJ1-2, with 8 bases lining up with TRBD1. The CDR3 is made up of 13 amino acids. With V trimmed by 6 bases and J by 6 bases, 6 bases remained unmatched. Germline assignment: CDR1 ENHRY and CDR2 SYGVKD. The chain's CDR3 is CAIRPGGEDGYTF. The CDR3 DNA sequence: TGTGCCATCAGGCCAGGGGGCGAGGATGGCTACACCTTC.

The V call is TRBV6-5, the J call TRBJ2-6, with D possibly being TRBD1 (5 bases). Germline CDR1 MNHEY, CDR2 SVGAGI. The CDR3 consists of 15 residues. Trimming took off 6 bases at V and 0 bases at J, with 9 bases between the two ends. CDR3 sequence reads: CASRQQVSGANVLTF. CDR3 nucleotide sequence: TGTGCCAGCAGACAACAGGTCTCTGGGGCCAACGTCCTGACTTTC.

The chain links TRBV27 to TRBJ2-2, with 8 bases matching TRBD2. The junction had 2 bases not matched to a gene; V was cut back by 5 bases and J by 6 bases. Germline V gene lookup returns CDR1 MNHEY and CDR2 SMNVEV (reference sequence). The CDR3 sequence is 13 residues long. The CDR3 nucleotides are TGTGCCAGCAGTGGAGCGGGAGCCGGGGAGCTGTTTTTT. It is translated as CASSGAGAGELFF.

The J gene is TRBJ2-7, the V gene TRBV5-1; D perhaps matches TRBD1 (6 bases). Trimming took off 4 bases at V and 1 base at J, with 9 bases between the two ends. CDR1 and CDR2 from the germline V gene are SGHRS and YFSETQ. The CDR3 runs to 13 residues. DNA for the CDR3: TGCGCCAGCAGCGGCGGACAGTCCTACGAGCAGTACTTC. Its protein product is CASSGGQSYEQYF.

The J gene is TRBJ1-2, the V gene TRBV12-3 or TRBV12-4, with 7 bases matching TRBD1. V shed 5 bases and J 2 bases; nucleotides not matched to a gene: 2. The CDR3 runs 13 residues. CDR3 loop: CASSDRVNYGYTF. The CDR3 nucleotides read TGTGCCAGCAGTGACAGGGTGAACTATGGCTACACCTTC.

The CDR3 sequence is CASSGDRNTEAFF. The CDR3 DNA follows: TGTGCCAGCAGTGGCGACAGGAACACTGAAGCTTTCTTT. V gene TRBV2 combines with J gene TRBJ1-1, with a tentative D call TRBD1 (5 bases). V lost 4 bases and J lost 1, with 7 bases in between. The CDR3 runs to 13 residues. Germline V gene sequence: CDR1 SNHLY, CDR2 FYNNEI.

The rearrangement uses TRBV28 and TRBJ2-3; the match to TRBD1 covers 8 bases. CDR3 length: 14 amino acids. Trimming cost V 4 bases and J 6 bases; bases outside gene matches: 6. Per the germline V gene, CDR1 is MDHEN and CDR2 is SYDVKM. Written as DNA, the CDR3 is TGTGCCAGCAGTTCGGGACAGGCTACCGATACGCAGTATTTT. This translates into CASSSGQATDTQYF.

V usage is TRBV19 and J usage is TRBJ1-5, with D possibly being TRBD1 (6 bases). The CDR3 runs to 15 residues. Germline V lookup: CDR1 LNHDA, CDR2 SQIVND (reference sequence). V was shortened by 7 bases and J by 0 bases, with 13 bases between the two germline ends. CDR3 coding DNA: TGTGCCAGTACCGGGGGGGCTTATAGCAATCAGCCCCAGCATTTT. This gives the protein CASTGGAYSNQPQHF.

This chain joins TRBV5-1 and TRBJ2-5, with TRBD2 matching 9 bases. Unmatched junction bases numbered 2, after V lost 0 bases and J lost 2 bases. Germline assignment: CDR1 SGHRS and CDR2 YFSETQ. CDR3 length: 15 amino acids. The CDR3 sequence is CASSLETSGQETQYF. For the CDR3, the DNA is TGCGCCAGCAGCTTGGAGACTAGCGGTCAAGAGACCCAGTACTTC.

This rearrangement joins TRBV6-4 to TRBJ2-2, with D possibly TRBD2 on 5 matching bases. V lost 4 bases to trimming and J lost 0 bases, with 9 bases between them. This CDR3 region has 15 residues. Germline assignment: CDR1 MRHNA and CDR2 SNTAGT. CDR3 in DNA: TGTGCCAGCAGTGCGTCGCGGGCGAACACCGGGGAGCTGTTTTTT. As protein: CASSASRANTGELFF.

This sequence joins TRBV7-9 and TRBJ1-3; D ambiguous. The CDR3 length is 15 residues. CDR1 SEHNR and CDR2 FQNEAQ come from the germline V gene (reference sequence). Deletions cut 4 bases from V and 7 bases from J, with 17 bases between. For the CDR3, the DNA is TGTGCCAGCAGCTCCCGGGAGGTCGGACGGAACACCATATATTTT. Amino acid sequence: CASSSREVGRNTIYF.

The J gene is TRBJ2-7, the V gene TRBV29-1, with TRBD1 identical over 10 bases. The CDR3 runs to 14 residues. Looked up from germline, CDR1 is SQVTM and CDR2 is ANQGSEA. The V gene end was trimmed by 2 bases and the J gene end by 7 bases; junction bases not matched to a gene: 8. Here the CDR3 DNA reads TGCAGCGTTGAATCTGACAGGGGGCTAGAGGAGCAGTACTTC. Translated: CSVESDRGLEEQYF.

The DNA of the CDR3 is TGCAGCGTTGATTCAGGGAAGAACAGGGCGGGGGATTTCTTT. Residues: CSVDSGKNRAGDFF. The J gene is TRBJ1-1, the V gene TRBV29-1, with D perhaps TRBD1 (6 bases). V shed 3 bases and J shed 13 bases, with 24 bases lying between them. Germline CDR1 reads SQVTM; CDR2 reads ANQGSEA. The CDR3 runs to 14 residues.

The chain has TRBV7-9 and TRBJ2-3; D is possibly TRBD1 (6 bases). This CDR3 spans 13 amino acids. Deletions cut 5 bases from V and 0 bases from J, with 6 bases between. Germline V gene sequence: CDR1 SEHNR, CDR2 FQNEAQ (reference sequence). CDR3 protein: CASSGQSTDTQYF. In nucleotides, the CDR3 is TGTGCCAGCAGCGGACAGAGCACAGATACGCAGTATTTT.

The chain uses TRBV10-3 and TRBJ1-5; D gene uncertain. V was shortened by 3 bases and J by 6 bases, with 6 bases between the two germline ends. CDR3 size: 12 residues. Germline values: CDR1 ENHRY, CDR2 SYGVKD. The CDR3 is CAISETPQPQHF. The CDR3 DNA reads TGTGCCATCAGTGAAACTCCTCAGCCCCAGCATTTT.

The chain has TRBV29-1 and TRBJ1-3, with 8 bases matching TRBD1. Germline trimming cut 4 bases from V and 2 bases from J; bases unmatched to any gene: 7. This CDR3 region has 15 residues. Germline CDR1 SQVTM, CDR2 ANQGSEA. DNA of the CDR3: TGCAGCGTTGGGGAGGAACAGGGGGCTGGAAACACCATATATTTT. Translated: CSVGEEQGAGNTIYF. Full variable domain (missing parts from reference TRBV29-1 and TRBJ1-3): SAVISQKPSRDICQRGTSLTIQCQVDSQVTMMFWYRQQPGQSLTLIATANQGSEATYESGFVIDKFPISRPNLTFSTLTVSNMSPEDSSIYLCSVGEEQGAGNTIYFGEGSWLTVV.

The chain has TRBV2 and TRBJ2-1; perhaps TRBD1 as D (6 bases). In germline, CDR1 is SNHLY, CDR2 FYNNEI. The CDR3 is made up of 14 amino acids. V lost 6 bases and J 8 bases, leaving 17 bases between the germline ends. The CDR3 coding sequence is TGTGCCAGCAGGGACAGTTTTGGAGGCCATGAGCAGTTCTTC. It codes for CASRDSFGGHEQFF.

This clone appeared once. J is TRBJ1-2 and V is TRBV28; no reliable D call. The CDR3 runs 12 residues. Germline V CDR1 and CDR2: MDHEN, SYDVKM. V was shortened by 3 bases and J by 4 bases, with 6 bases between the two germline ends. This chain's CDR3 is CASSFSTYGYTF. In nucleotides, the CDR3 is TGTGCCAGCAGTTTCAGTACCTATGGCTACACCTTC.

This rearrangement joins TRBV6-1 to TRBJ2-7; 8 bases map to TRBD1. The CDR3 is 16 residues long. Germline V gene data show CDR1 as MNHNS and CDR2 as SASEGT. V gave up 4 bases and J gave up 4 bases; unmatched junction bases: 12. The CDR3 nucleotides read TGTGCCAGCAGTGCCAGCAGGGGGCCGGGATTTTACGAGCAGTACTTC. Protein: CASSASRGPGFYEQYF.

V usage is TRBV5-6 and J usage is TRBJ1-4; D is uncertain. Trimming left V 7 bases short and J 8 bases short, with 12 bases between. CDR1 is SGHDT and CDR2 is YYEEEE in the germline V gene. This CDR3 is built from 12 residues. Here the CDR3 reads CASQRWREKLFF. The CDR3 DNA reads TGTGCCAGCCAAAGGTGGCGGGAAAAACTGTTTTTT.

This clone showed up just once. The chain employs TRBV5-1 and TRBJ2-1; TRBD2 matches 12 bases. After removal of 4 bases from V and 7 bases from J, the junction contained 6 bases not matched to a gene. Germline CDR1 is SGHRS and CDR2 is YFSETQ. The CDR3 spans 15 residues. The CDR3 spells CASSLAGGPGNEQFF. CDR3 DNA: TGCGCCAGCAGCCTAGCGGGAGGGCCCGGGAATGAGCAGTTCTTC.